This record covers a single TCR beta chain. This clone was recorded once. The antigen it binds to is not known. The sample holds no much larger clone one base away, and base qualities are not on file. Library construction relied on the immunoSEQ multiplex PCR assay. TCRdb retrieved this table from immuneACCESS and kept in-frame rearrangements only. Not all clones are present; in checked studies, unresolved V genes account for under half, and no reason is known for the remainder. This sample comprises some 30,000 clones, approximately 89% of them detected only once. The ten biggest clones cover roughly 1.1% of the sample. This sample is part of a study of T cells in narcolepsy (dated 2018 in TCRdb). For the study in its entirety: Patients with narcolepsy type 1 or type 2 (NT1, NT2) and healthy control donors were enrolled in the study. To look for autoreactive T cells in narcolepsy patients that target self-antigens of hypocretin neurons (hypocretin, TRIB2), the study used TCR Vbeta sequencing to follow clonotypes in blood and CSF. Here is what the overall study found, with its caveats: No sequences matching autoreactive T cell clones were contained in some blood memory CD4+ repertoires from patients and controls. Autoreactive clonotypes were reported to be detected serially in the blood of the same patients and of different patients, but not in the blood of healthy controls. HCRT-specific and TRIB2-specific autoreactive clonotypes were highlighted in plots that compared CD4+ T cell clonotypes in CSF versus blood from the same patient. Patients and controls had similar numbers of sequenced blood memory CD4+ clonotypes, with averages of 38,000 to 50,000 in patients and around 36,000 in controls.

For TCR Vbeta sequencing, memory CD4+ T cells were sorted ex vivo from the peripheral blood of both healthy controls and narcolepsy patients. V is cut by 4 bases and J by 3 bases, and the space between the germline ends is 7 bases. Via the germline V gene, CDR1 is SQVTM and CDR2 ANQGSEA. The CDR3 goes from the cysteine to the phenylalanine over 12 residues. CDR3 DNA only is kept here, 36 bases in frame from base 1. Here the chain combines TRBV29-1 and TRBJ2-1; the D gene is unclear. The source of this sequence is a human donor with narcolepsy. The sample taken for sequencing was CD45RA- memory CD4+ T cells from PBMCs. Per the publication, the cell subset or site label means: memory T cells sorted ex vivo from peripheral blood. Read as DNA, the sequence is TGCAGCGTTGGAGATAACTACAATGAGCAGTTCTTC. Translated, it reads CSVGDNYNEQFF.